The source of this TCR beta chain is a study of a mutant IDH1 vaccine in newly diagnosed glioma. In the study overall: Beforehand, treatment had been radiotherapy, temozolomide, or both; the majority received both.

This CDR3 comprises 13 residues. The ends were cut back, 8 bases at V and 4 bases at J, with 15 bases in the middle. Looked up from germline, CDR1 is SEHNR and CDR2 is FQNEAQ (reference sequence). The assay was immunoSEQ multiplex PCR, and TCRdb's table has in-frame clones only and misses some. The table includes some 60,000 clones, around 90% detected once. Of note for this clone: What it recognizes is unknown.

Time point of the sample: week 5, during vaccination. In the vaccine, a single dose held 300 ug of the mutant IDH1 20-mer peptide, along with topical imiquimod. This receptor was obtained from a woman in her thirties or forties with glioma. Sequencing used PBMCs, obtained from a glioma patient whose treatment included an IDH1 peptide vaccine. The chain employs TRBV7-9 and TRBJ2-7, with TRBD1 as a possible D gene (6 bases). This CDR3 reads CASVGRGGYEQYF. The CDR3 coding sequence is TGTGCCAGCGTTGGGCGAGGGGGATACGAGCAGTACTTC.